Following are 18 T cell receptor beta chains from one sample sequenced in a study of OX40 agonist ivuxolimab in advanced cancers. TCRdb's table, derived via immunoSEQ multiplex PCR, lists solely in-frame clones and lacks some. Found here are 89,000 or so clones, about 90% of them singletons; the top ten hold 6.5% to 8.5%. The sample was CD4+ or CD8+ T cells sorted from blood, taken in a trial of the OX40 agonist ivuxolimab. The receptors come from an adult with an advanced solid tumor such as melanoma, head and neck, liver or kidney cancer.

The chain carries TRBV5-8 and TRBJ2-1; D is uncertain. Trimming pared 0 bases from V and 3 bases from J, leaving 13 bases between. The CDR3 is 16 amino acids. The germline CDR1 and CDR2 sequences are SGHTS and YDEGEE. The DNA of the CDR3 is TGTGCCAGCAGCTTGGCCATAGACTCCTTCTACAATGAGCAGTTCTTC. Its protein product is CASSLAIDSFYNEQFF. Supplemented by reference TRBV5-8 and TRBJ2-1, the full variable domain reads EAGVTQSPTHLIKTRGQQATLRCSPISGHTSVYWYQQALGLGLQFLLWYDEGEERNRGNFPPRFSGRQFPNYSSELNVNALELEDSALYLCASSLAIDSFYNEQFFGPGTRLTVL.

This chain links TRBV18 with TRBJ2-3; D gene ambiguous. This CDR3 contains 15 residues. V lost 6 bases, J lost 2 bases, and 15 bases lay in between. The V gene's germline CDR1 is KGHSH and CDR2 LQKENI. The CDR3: CASSPIGRVTDTQYF. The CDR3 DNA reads TGTGCCAGCTCCCCCATAGGAAGGGTCACAGATACGCAGTATTTT.

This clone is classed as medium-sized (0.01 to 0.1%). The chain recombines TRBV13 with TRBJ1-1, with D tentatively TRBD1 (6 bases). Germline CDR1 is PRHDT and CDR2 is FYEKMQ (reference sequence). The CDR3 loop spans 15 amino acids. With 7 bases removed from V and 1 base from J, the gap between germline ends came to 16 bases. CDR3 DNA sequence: TGTGCCAGCACCCGTAACAGGGTCCGGAACACTGAAGCTTTCTTT. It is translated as CASTRNRVRNTEAFF.

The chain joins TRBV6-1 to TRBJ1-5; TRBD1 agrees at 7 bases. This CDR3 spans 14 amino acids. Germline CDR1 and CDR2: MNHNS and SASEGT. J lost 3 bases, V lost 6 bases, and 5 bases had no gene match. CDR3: CASRRTGLNQPQHF. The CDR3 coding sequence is TGTGCCAGCAGGAGGACAGGCCTCAATCAGCCCCAGCATTTT.

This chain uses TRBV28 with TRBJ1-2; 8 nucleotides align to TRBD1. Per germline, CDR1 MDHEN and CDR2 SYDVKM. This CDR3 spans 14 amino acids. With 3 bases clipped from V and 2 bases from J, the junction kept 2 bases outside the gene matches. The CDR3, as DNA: TGTGCCAGCAGTTTTCAGGGGGCAAACTATGGCTACACCTTC. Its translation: CASSFQGANYGYTF.

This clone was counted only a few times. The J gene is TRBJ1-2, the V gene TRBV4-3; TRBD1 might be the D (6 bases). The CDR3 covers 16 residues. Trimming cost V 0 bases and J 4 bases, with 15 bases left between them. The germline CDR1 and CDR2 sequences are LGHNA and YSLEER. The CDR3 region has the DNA TGCGCCAGCAGCCAAGATTGGCACAGGGCCCGCTATGGCTACACCTTC. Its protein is CASSQDWHRARYGYTF.

The CDR3 coding sequence is TGTGCCAGCAGTTTACCCCAGTTCGCCTATGGCTACACCTTC. Encoded protein: CASSLPQFAYGYTF. The J gene is TRBJ1-2, the V gene TRBV28; D gene ambiguous. The CDR3 runs 14 residues. The V end lost 2 bases, the J end lost 4 bases, and 11 bases lay between the germline ends. The germline gives CDR1 MDHEN, CDR2 SYDVKM.

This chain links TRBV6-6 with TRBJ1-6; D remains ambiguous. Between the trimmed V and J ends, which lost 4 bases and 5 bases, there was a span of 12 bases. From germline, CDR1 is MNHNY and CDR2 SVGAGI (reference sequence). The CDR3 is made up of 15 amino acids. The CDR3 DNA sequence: TGTGCCAGCAGTTCGACCGACCACCATAATTCACCCCTCCACTTT. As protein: CASSSTDHHNSPLHF.

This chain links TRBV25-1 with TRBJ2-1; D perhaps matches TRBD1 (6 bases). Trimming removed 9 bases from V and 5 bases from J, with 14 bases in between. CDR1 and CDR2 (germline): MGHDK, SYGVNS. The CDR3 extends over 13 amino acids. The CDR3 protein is CASQGWSDNEQFF. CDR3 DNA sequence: TGTGCCAGTCAGGGGTGGAGTGACAATGAGCAGTTCTTC. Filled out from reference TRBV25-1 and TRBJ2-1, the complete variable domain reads EADIYQTPRYLVIGTGKKITLECSQTMGHDKMYWYQQDPGMELHLIHYSYGVNSTEKGDLSSESTVSRIRTEHFPLTLESARPSHTSQYLCASQGWSDNEQFFGPGTRLTVL.

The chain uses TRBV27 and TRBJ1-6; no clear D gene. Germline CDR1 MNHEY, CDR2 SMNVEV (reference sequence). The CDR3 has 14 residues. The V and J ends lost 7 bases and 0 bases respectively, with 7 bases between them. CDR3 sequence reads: CASTRLSYNSPLHF. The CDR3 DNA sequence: TGTGCCAGCACTAGGCTCTCCTATAATTCACCCCTCCACTTT.

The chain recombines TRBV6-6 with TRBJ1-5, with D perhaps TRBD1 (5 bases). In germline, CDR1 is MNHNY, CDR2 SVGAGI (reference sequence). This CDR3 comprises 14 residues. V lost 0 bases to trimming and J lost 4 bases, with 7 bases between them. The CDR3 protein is CASSYSTENQPQHF. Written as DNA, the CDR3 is TGTGCCAGCAGTTACTCGACAGAAAATCAGCCCCAGCATTTT.

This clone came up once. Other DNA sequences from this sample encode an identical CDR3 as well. CDR3 loop: CASSVASTDTQYF. The CDR3 coding sequence is TGTGCCAGCAGCGTTGCTAGCACAGATACGCAGTATTTT. The V call is TRBV9, the J call TRBJ2-3, with D unresolved. The V gene lost 2 bases and the J gene lost 0 bases, with 4 bases spanning the gap. The CDR3 is 13 amino acids. Germline values: CDR1 SGDLS, CDR2 YYNGEE.

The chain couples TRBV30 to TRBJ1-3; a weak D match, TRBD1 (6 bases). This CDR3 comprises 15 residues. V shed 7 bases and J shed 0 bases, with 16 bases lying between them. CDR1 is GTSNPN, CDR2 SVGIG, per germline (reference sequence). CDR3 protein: CASDSLGLSGNTIYF. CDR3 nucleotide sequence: TGTGCCTCGGACAGTCTCGGCCTCTCTGGAAACACCATATATTTT. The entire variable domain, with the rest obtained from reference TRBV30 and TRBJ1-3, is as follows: SQTIHQWPATLVQPVGSPLSLECTVEGTSNPNLYWYRQAAGRGLQLLFYSVGIGQISSEVPQNLSASRPQDRQFILSSKKLLLSDSGFYLCASDSLGLSGNTIYFGEGSWLTVV.

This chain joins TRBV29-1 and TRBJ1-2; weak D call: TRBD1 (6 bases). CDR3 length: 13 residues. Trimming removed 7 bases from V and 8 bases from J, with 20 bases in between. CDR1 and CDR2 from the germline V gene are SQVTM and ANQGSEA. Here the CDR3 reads CSGGPGHIDGYTF. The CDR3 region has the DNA TGCAGCGGCGGACCGGGACATATTGACGGCTACACCTTC.

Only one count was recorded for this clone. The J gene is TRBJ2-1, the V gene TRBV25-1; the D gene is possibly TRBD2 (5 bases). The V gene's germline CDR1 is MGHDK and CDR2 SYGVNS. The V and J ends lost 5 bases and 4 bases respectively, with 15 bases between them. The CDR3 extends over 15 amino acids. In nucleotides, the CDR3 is TGTGCCAGCAGTCAACCTCTAGAGGGTTACAATGAGCAGTTCTTC. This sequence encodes CASSQPLEGYNEQFF.

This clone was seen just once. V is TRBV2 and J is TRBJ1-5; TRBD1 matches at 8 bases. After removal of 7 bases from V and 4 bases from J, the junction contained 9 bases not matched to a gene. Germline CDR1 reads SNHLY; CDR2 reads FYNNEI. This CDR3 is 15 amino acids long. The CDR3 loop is CASTLGQGNNQPQHF. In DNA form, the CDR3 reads TGTGCCAGCACCTTAGGACAGGGAAATAATCAGCCCCAGCATTTT.

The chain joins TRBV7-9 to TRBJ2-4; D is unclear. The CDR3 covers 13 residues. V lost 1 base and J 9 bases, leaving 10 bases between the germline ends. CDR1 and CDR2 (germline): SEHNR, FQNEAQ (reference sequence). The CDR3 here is CASSLGQDIIQYF. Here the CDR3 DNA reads TGTGCCAGCAGCTTAGGGCAGGATATCATTCAGTACTTC.

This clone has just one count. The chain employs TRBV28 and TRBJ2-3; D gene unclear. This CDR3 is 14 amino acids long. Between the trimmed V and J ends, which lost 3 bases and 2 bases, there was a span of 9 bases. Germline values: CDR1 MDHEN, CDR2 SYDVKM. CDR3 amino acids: CASSFVAVTDTQYF. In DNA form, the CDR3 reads TGTGCCAGCAGTTTTGTGGCAGTCACAGATACGCAGTATTTT.